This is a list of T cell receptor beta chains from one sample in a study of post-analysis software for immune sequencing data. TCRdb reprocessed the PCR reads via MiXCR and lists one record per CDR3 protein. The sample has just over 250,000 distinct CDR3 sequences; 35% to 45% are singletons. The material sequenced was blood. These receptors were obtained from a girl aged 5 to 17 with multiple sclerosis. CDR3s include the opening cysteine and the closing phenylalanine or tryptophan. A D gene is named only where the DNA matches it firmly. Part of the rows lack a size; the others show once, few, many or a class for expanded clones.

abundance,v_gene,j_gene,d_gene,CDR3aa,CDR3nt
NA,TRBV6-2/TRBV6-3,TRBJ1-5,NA,CASSLGSHSNQPQHF,TGTGCCAGCAGCCTGGGAAGTCATAGCAATCAGCCCCAGCATTTT
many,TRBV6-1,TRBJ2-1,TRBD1,CASSEDTGGINEQFF,TGTGCCAGCAGTGAAGACACAGGGGGCATCAATGAGCAGTTCTTC
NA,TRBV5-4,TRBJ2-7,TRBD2,CASSGTSGPYNEQYF,TGTGCCAGCAGTGGGACTAGCGGGCCGTACAATGAGCAGTACTTC
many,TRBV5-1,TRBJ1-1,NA,CASSLGRDNTEAFF,TGCGCCAGCAGCTTGGGCAGGGACAACACTGAAGCTTTCTTT
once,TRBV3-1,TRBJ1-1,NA,CASSRGANTEAFF,TGTGCCAGCAGCAGGGGCGCGAACACTGAAGCTTTCTTT
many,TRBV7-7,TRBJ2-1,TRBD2,CASSRLAGGSSYNEQFF,TGTGCCAGCAGCCGACTAGCGGGGGGCAGCTCCTACAATGAGCAGTTCTTC
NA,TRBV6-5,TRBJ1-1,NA,CAGSSGGLGEAFF,TGTGCCGGCAGTTCCGGGGGATTGGGGGAAGCTTTCTTT
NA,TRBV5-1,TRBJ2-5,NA,CASSLDARGDQYF,TGCGCCAGCAGCTTGGACGCTAGGGGAGACCAGTACTTC
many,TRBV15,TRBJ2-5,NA,CATSRDRGVETQYF,TGTGCCACCAGCAGAGACAGGGGAGTGGAGACCCAGTACTTC
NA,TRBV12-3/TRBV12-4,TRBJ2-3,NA,CASTLGARRKADTQYF,TGTGCCAGCACCTTGGGTGCCAGGAGGAAGGCAGATACGCAGTATTTT
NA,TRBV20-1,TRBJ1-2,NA,CSASGEKGGAGGYTF,TGCAGTGCTAGTGGCGAAAAGGGGGGTGCGGGTGGCTACACCTTC
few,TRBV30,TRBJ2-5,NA,CAWSVNREQETQYF,TGTGCCTGGAGTGTAAACAGAGAACAAGAGACCCAGTACTTC
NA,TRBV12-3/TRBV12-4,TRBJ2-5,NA,CASSPRRAQYF,TGTGCCAGCAGTCCTCGACGGGCCCAGTACTTC
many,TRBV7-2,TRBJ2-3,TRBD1,CASSFGQGSSDTQYF,TGTGCCAGCAGCTTCGGACAGGGCTCTTCAGATACGCAGTATTTT
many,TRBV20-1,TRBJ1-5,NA,CSANNPAGSNQPQHF,TGCAGTGCGAATAACCCGGCGGGCAGTAATCAGCCCCAGCATTTT
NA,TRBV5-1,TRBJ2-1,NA,CASSRDLGNEQFF,TGCGCCAGCAGCAGGGACTTGGGGAATGAGCAGTTCTTC
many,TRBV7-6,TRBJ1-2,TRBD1,CASSPHVRQGFNYGYTF,TGTGCCAGCAGCCCTCACGTACGACAGGGTTTTAACTATGGCTACACCTTC
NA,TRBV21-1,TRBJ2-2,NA,CASSKARGSTGELFF,TGTGCCAGCAGCAAAGCCAGGGGCAGCACCGGGGAGCTGTTTTTT
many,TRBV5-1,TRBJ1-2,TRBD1,CASSSGQGHYGYTF,TGCGCCAGCAGCTCCGGACAGGGCCACTATGGCTACACCTTC
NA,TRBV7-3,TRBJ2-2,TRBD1,CASSSQQGRPGELFF,TGTGCCAGCAGCTCGCAACAGGGGAGACCCGGGGAGCTGTTTTTT
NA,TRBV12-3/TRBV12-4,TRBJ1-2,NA,CASTLGGRGYTF,TGTGCCAGCACCCTAGGGGGGCGAGGCTACACCTTC
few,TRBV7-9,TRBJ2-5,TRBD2,CASSLWLAGGQETQYF,TGTGCCAGCAGCTTATGGCTAGCGGGAGGTCAGGAGACCCAGTACTTC
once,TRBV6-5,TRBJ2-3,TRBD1,CASSATGSPQYF,TGTGCCAGCAGTGCGACAGGGAGTCCGCAGTATTTT
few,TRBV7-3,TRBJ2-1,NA,CASSLGGIHSYNEQFF,TGTGCCAGCAGCCTTGGCGGCATTCACTCCTACAATGAGCAGTTCTTC
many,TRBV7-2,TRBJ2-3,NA,CASSPGGGRDTQYF,TGTGCCAGCAGCCCCGGAGGGGGCAGAGATACGCAGTATTTT
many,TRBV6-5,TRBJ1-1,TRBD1,CASSYTGQGVTEAFF,TGTGCCAGCAGTTACACGGGACAGGGAGTGACTGAAGCTTTCTTT
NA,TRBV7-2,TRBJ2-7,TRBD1,CASSVQPGTGLYEQYF,TGTGCCAGCAGCGTCCAGCCGGGGACAGGGCTCTACGAGCAGTACTTC
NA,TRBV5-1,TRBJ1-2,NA,CASRLGDERYGYTF,TGCGCCAGCAGATTGGGGGACGAAAGATATGGCTACACCTTC
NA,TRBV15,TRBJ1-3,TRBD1,CATSGTGGVSGNTIYF,TGTGCCACCAGCGGGACAGGGGGTGTCTCTGGAAACACCATATATTTT
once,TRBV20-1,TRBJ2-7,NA,CSARLAGFYEQYF,TGCAGTGCTAGGCTCGCGGGGTTCTACGAGCAGTACTTC
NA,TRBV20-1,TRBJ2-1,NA,CSARGGTGDFNEQFF,TGCAGTGCTAGAGGGGGGACGGGAGACTTCAATGAGCAGTTCTTC
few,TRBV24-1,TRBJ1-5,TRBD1,CATSDRTGGNQPQHF,TGTGCCACCAGTGATCGGACAGGGGGCAATCAGCCCCAGCATTTT
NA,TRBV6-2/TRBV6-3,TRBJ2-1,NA,CASRRTILSYNEQFF,TGTGCCAGCAGGCGGACTATTCTCTCCTACAATGAGCAGTTCTTC
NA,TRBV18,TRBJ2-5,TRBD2,CASSPIGQTSPKTQYF,TGTGCCAGCTCACCTATCGGCCAGACTAGCCCAAAGACCCAGTACTTC
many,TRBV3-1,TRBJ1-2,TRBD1,CASSQAGQEAYTF,TGTGCCAGCAGCCAAGCTGGACAGGAAGCCTACACCTTC